This T cell receptor beta chain came from a study of Ad26.COV2.S vaccination and SARS-CoV-2 variants. The overall study: The vaccine Ad26.COV2.S was put into the muscle once, or twice with 56 days between.

Treatment meaning: roughly 20 received Ad26.COV2.S at low or high dose, single or two shots; roughly five received placebo; per-sample allocation not given. Collection of the samples took place on day 63 after the first injection of vaccine or placebo. At a Boston site, the person donating was an adult of 18-55 years. Profiling relied on immunoSEQ multiplex PCR, and the TCRdb table lists in-frame clones only, not all of them. The data contain roughly 420,000 clones, roughly 90% of them singletons. CDR1 is MNHEY and CDR2 is SVGEGT in the germline V gene. CDR3 length: 17 residues. V lost 0 bases, J lost 3 bases, and 15 bases lay in between.

The TCR comes from a person between 18 and 65 years old who received the Ad26.COV2.S COVID-19 vaccine or a placebo. The chain carries TRBV6-2 or TRBV6-3 and TRBJ1-3; D gene uncertain. The sequencing used peripheral blood, collected in a trial of Ad26.COV2.S vaccine versus placebo. The CDR3 nucleotides read TGTGCCAGCAGTTACTCGAATCCCGGGTTTCGTGGAAACACCATATATTTT. Residues: CASSYSNPGFRGNTIYF.